This T cell receptor beta chain was obtained from a study of cytomegalovirus exposure and HLA in healthy donors. Study-level points and caveats: The authors later found most CMV-associated TCR beta chains appeared HLA-restricted.

The PCR made use of 60 Vbeta and 13 Jbeta primers. Original data processing: It was a later analysis that counted about 80 million unique TCR beta chains, of which approximately 11 million were shared. Method: immunoSEQ multiplex PCR; TCRdb's copy keeps in-frame clones and lacks some. Clone size and V and J calls were adopted from that table, with D and trimming inferred from the DNA. Altogether about 120,000 clones are present, about 59% being singletons, with the ten largest covering less than 9.5%. The CDR3 has 16 residues. V gave up 4 bases and J gave up 7 bases; unmatched junction bases: 11. Per germline, CDR1 SGHDT and CDR2 YYEEEE. Donors likely had unrecorded immune exposures despite being nominally healthy when sampled. As concerns this clone: Its antigen is unidentified.

The chain uses TRBV5-6 and TRBJ1-4; TRBD1 matches at 9 bases. The clonotype comes from a woman between 40 and 55 years old in good health and CMV-seropositive. Material: PBMCs. DNA for the CDR3: TGTGCCAGCAGCGGACGACAGGGGGGCGCGGGTGAAAAACTGTTTTTT. This codes for CASSGRQGGAGEKLFF.